A single sample gave rise to the 18 T cell receptor beta chains below, sequenced in a study of T cells in localized non-small cell lung cancer. Only in-frame clones appear in the TCRdb table, and some are missing; sequencing was by immunoSEQ multiplex PCR. The repertoire holds approximately 52,000 clones, with around 77% as singletons. Sequences were derived from peripheral blood, sampled before any cancer treatment. The receptors here all came from a man between 40 and 75 years old with stage I squamous cell lung carcinoma.

The rearrangement uses TRBV29-1 and TRBJ1-1, with 12 positions matching TRBD1. In germline, CDR1 is SQVTM, CDR2 ANQGSEA. After removal of 3 bases from V and 1 base from J, the junction contained 9 bases not matched to a gene. The CDR3 consists of 17 residues. The CDR3, as DNA: TGCAGCGTTGACGGGAGGGGGGACAGGGGGCGGAACACTGAAGCTTTCTTT. Protein sequence: CSVDGRGDRGRNTEAFF.

V gene TRBV5-6 combines with J gene TRBJ2-3; tentatively, D is TRBD2 (6 bases). Germline assignment: CDR1 SGHDT and CDR2 YYEEEE. The CDR3 covers 13 residues. V dropped 1 base and J dropped 4 bases, with 7 bases sitting between them. The CDR3 sequence is CASSLWGADTQYF. In DNA form, the CDR3 reads TGTGCCAGCAGCTTGTGGGGGGCAGATACGCAGTATTTT.

The CDR3 is CASSIRTSGAGEQFF. The CDR3 coding sequence is TGTGCCAGCAGCATAAGGACTAGCGGGGCAGGTGAGCAGTTCTTC. This chain links TRBV7-9 with TRBJ2-1; 12 bases are shared with TRBD2. This CDR3 has 15 amino acids. CDR1 and CDR2 (germline): SEHNR, FQNEAQ (reference sequence). With V trimmed by 5 bases and J by 9 bases, 8 bases remained unmatched. The whole variable domain, remainder taken from reference TRBV7-9 and TRBJ2-1, is DTGVSQNPRHKITKRGQNVTFRCDPISEHNRLYWYRQTLGQGPEFLTYFQNEAQLEKSRLLSDRFSAERPKGSFSTLEIQRTEQGDSAMYLCASSIRTSGAGEQFFGPGTRLTVL.

The CDR3 bases are TGCGCCAGCAGCCAAGACTGGGGGGACATCCTTCAGCCCCAGCATTTT. Translated, it gives CASSQDWGDILQPQHF. The chain recombines TRBV4-1 with TRBJ1-5; D perhaps matches TRBD1 (6 bases). The CDR3 totals 16 residues. The V end was cut by 0 bases, the J end by 6 bases, with 15 bases between. Germline CDR1 is MGHRA and CDR2 is YSYEKL.

The chain employs TRBV27 and TRBJ2-1; 14 nucleotides agree with TRBD2. The CDR3 loop spans 16 amino acids. The ends lost 5 bases at V and 7 bases at J; junction bases unmatched: 7. The germline V gene encodes CDR1 MNHEY and CDR2 SMNVEV (reference sequence). CDR3 sequence: CASSTLGLAGANEQFF. The CDR3 DNA reads TGTGCCAGCAGTACGCTGGGACTAGCGGGGGCGAATGAGCAGTTCTTC.

This clone has just a few counts. The J gene is TRBJ2-7, the V gene TRBV13, with D perhaps matching TRBD1 (5 bases). CDR1 is PRHDT, CDR2 FYEKMQ, per germline (reference sequence). The CDR3 spans 14 residues. Trimming removed 3 bases at V and 3 bases at J, with 12 bases between. The CDR3 nucleotides are TGTGCCAGCAGCTTTGACAGAAGACTCTACGAGCAGTACTTC. Amino acid sequence: CASSFDRRLYEQYF.

This chain links TRBV6-5 with TRBJ2-1; TRBD1 or TRBD2 may be the D gene (5 bases each). The V and J ends lost 5 bases and 11 bases respectively, with 10 bases between them. The CDR3 contains 11 residues. Germline V gene data show CDR1 as MNHEY and CDR2 as SVGAGI. The CDR3 DNA follows: TGTGCCAGCAGTGAAGAGGGGAAGCAGTTCTTC. This sequence encodes CASSEEGKQFF.

The CDR3 DNA follows: TGTGCCAGTGCGGGCAGGGAATCGTCTCGTTCTAATGAAAAACTGTTTTTT. The encoded protein is CASAGRESSRSNEKLFF. The genes are TRBV19 and TRBJ1-4, with a weak D call TRBD1 (5 bases). Germline CDR1 and CDR2: LNHDA and SQIVND (reference sequence). Trimming removed 8 bases at V and 3 bases at J, with 22 bases between. The CDR3 runs to 17 residues.

The genes are TRBV6-5 and TRBJ2-7; D gene ambiguous. Germline CDR1 is MNHEY and CDR2 is SVGAGI. The CDR3 runs 13 residues. V gave up 4 bases and J gave up 0 bases, with 7 bases separating them. CDR3 sequence: CASSWAPSYEQYF. CDR3 nucleotides: TGTGCCAGCAGTTGGGCTCCCTCCTACGAGCAGTACTTC.

This clone showed up just a few times. The V gene is TRBV7-9, the J gene TRBJ2-2; 9 nucleotides agree with TRBD2. Germline values: CDR1 SEHNR, CDR2 FQNEAQ (reference sequence). The CDR3 is 15 residues long. The junction had 7 bases not matched to a gene; V was cut back by 4 bases and J by 7 bases. CDR3 sequence (DNA): TGTGCCAGCAGCTCGGCTAGCGGGGCCGGCGGGGAGCTGTTTTTT. It specifies CASSSASGAGGELFF.

This chain links TRBV14 with TRBJ2-2; D ambiguous. The ends were cut back, 1 base at V and 6 bases at J, with 6 bases in the middle. In germline, CDR1 is SGHDN, CDR2 FVKESK. The CDR3 length is 13 residues. The CDR3 DNA sequence: TGTGCCAGCAGCCAAGTTGGGTCCGGGGAGCTGTTTTTT. Amino acids: CASSQVGSGELFF.

In the case of this clone: Other DNA sequences in this specimen translate into the identical CDR3. V is TRBV19 and J is TRBJ2-2; 7 bases match TRBD1. CDR1 LNHDA and CDR2 SQIVND come from the germline V gene (reference sequence). The CDR3 runs 15 residues. The ends lost 5 bases at V and 1 base at J; junction bases unmatched: 4. The CDR3 spells CASSLGTVNTGELFF. CDR3 coding DNA: TGTGCCAGTAGTCTGGGGACAGTGAACACCGGGGAGCTGTTTTTT.

The chain is built from TRBV6-5 and TRBJ1-6, with TRBD1 matching 8 bases. Germline V gene data show CDR1 as MNHEY and CDR2 as SVGAGI. After removal of 2 bases from V and 9 bases from J, the junction contained 9 bases not matched to a gene. The CDR3 is made up of 16 amino acids. DNA for the CDR3: TGTGCCAGCAGTTACGCCCCGGGACAGGTGCCTTCACCCCTCCACTTT. Translated, it gives CASSYAPGQVPSPLHF.

The V call is TRBV6-4, the J call TRBJ1-2, with TRBD1 identical over 9 bases. CDR3 length: 15 amino acids. After removal of 4 bases from V and 6 bases from J, the junction contained 9 bases not matched to a gene. Germline CDR1 is MRHNA and CDR2 is SNTAGT. CDR3 sequence reads: CASSGIQGALNGYTF. CDR3 coding DNA: TGTGCCAGCAGTGGGATACAGGGGGCGTTAAATGGCTACACCTTC.

This rearrangement joins TRBV27 to TRBJ1-2; no clear D. The CDR3 loop spans 16 amino acids. Between the trimmed V and J ends, which lost 2 bases and 2 bases, there was a span of 15 bases. From germline, CDR1 is MNHEY and CDR2 SMNVEV (reference sequence). The chain's CDR3 is CASSLGPPGGNYGYTF. DNA of the CDR3: TGTGCCAGCAGTTTAGGGCCCCCGGGAGGAAACTATGGCTACACCTTC.

The V and J genes are TRBV6-1 and TRBJ1-1; possibly TRBD1 for D (5 bases). V was shortened by 7 bases and J by 3 bases, with 6 bases between the two germline ends. The germline CDR1 and CDR2 sequences are MNHNS and SASEGT. The length of the CDR3 is 11 residues. The CDR3 region is CASTGDTEAFF. Here the CDR3 DNA reads TGTGCCAGCACGGGGGACACTGAAGCTTTCTTT.

The chain joins TRBV5-1 to TRBJ2-5, with 7 bases matching TRBD1. Germline V CDR1 and CDR2: SGHRS, YFSETQ. The trim removed 4 bases at V and 3 bases at J, leaving 3 bases unmatched. CDR3 length: 13 amino acids. CDR3 residues: CASSPGQEETQYF. Here the CDR3 DNA reads TGCGCCAGCAGCCCAGGACAGGAAGAGACCCAGTACTTC.

The chain carries TRBV28 and TRBJ1-4, with 7 nucleotides matching TRBD1. Trimming took 1 base from V and 10 from J; bases not matched to a gene: 9. The CDR3 consists of 15 residues. Per germline, CDR1 MDHEN and CDR2 SYDVKM. The CDR3 sequence is CASSLSVAGGGKLFF. Here the CDR3 DNA reads TGTGCCAGCAGTTTATCCGTGGCAGGGGGGGGAAAACTGTTTTTT. Looking up the rest from reference TRBV28 and TRBJ1-4 gives the full variable domain: DVKVTQSSRYLVKRTGEKVFLECVQDMDHENMFWYRQDPGLGLRLIYFSYDVKMKEKGDIPEGYSVSREKKERFSLILESASTNQTSMYLCASSLSVAGGGKLFFGSGTQLSVL.